This T cell receptor (beta chain) was captured by sequencing in a study of response to subunit inactivated influenza vaccine. Points from the study as a whole: With each seasonal influenza vaccination, the authors suggested, few new T cells are recruited.

CDR1 is SGHRS, CDR2 YFSETQ, per germline. V was trimmed by 4 bases and J by 4 bases, leaving 18 bases between them. The CDR3 extends over 16 amino acids. TCRdb reanalysed the RT-PCR reads using MiXCR and keeps one entry per CDR3 protein. The sample has about 520,000 distinct CDR3 sequences, 25% seen once; the top ten hold less than 2.5%. Worth noting for this clonotype: The antigen remains undetermined.

Sample: CD4+ T cells sorted from PBMCs, taken about 5 days after vaccination. This clonotype originated in a man in his forties or fifties who received an inactivated influenza vaccine. The rearrangement uses TRBV5-1 and TRBJ2-1; D is uncertain. CDR3: CASSPRRTVGYNEQFF. The CDR3 DNA reads TGCGCCAGCAGCCCCCGCCGTACGGTCGGGTACAATGAGCAGTTCTTC.